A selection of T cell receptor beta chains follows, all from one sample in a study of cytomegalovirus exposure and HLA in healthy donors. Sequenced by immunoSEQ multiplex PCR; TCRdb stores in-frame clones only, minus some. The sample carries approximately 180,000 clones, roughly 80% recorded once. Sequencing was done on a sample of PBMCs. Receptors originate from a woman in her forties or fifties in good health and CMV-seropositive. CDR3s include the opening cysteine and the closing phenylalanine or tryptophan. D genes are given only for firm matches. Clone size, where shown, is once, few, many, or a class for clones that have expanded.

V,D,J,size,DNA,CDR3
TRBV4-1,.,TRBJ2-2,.,TGCGCCAGCAGCCAAGTCGTGACAGTCACCGGGGAGCTGTTTTTT,CASSQVVTVTGELFF
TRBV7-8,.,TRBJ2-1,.,TGTGCCAGCAGCTTAGCGCGGCGGGGGCGCCAGAATGAGCAGTTCTTC,CASSLARRGRQNEQFF
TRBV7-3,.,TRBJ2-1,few,TGTGCCAGCAGCTTAAATTCGGCGGGTGAGCAGTTCTTC,CASSLNSAGEQFF
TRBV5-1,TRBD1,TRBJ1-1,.,TGCGCCAGCAGCTTGGCCGATTCCGGAGGGACAGGGGGCGCGAATACTGAAGCTTTCTTT,CASSLADSGGTGGANTEAFF
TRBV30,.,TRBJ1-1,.,TGTGCCTGGAGTGAGGTAGCGGTCACTGAAGCTTTCTTT,CAWSEVAVTEAFF
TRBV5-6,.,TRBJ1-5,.,TGTGCCAGCAGTTCAGGGTTGGAGCCCCAGCATTTT,CASSSGLEPQHF
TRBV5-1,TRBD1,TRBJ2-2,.,TGCGCCAGCAGCTATGGGACAGGGAGGCGCGGTGAGACCGGGGAGCTGTTTTTT,CASSYGTGRRGETGELFF
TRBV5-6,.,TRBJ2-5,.,TGTGCCAGCAGCTCCTTACAGCAGACCCAGTACTTC,CASSSLQQTQYF
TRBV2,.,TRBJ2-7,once,TGTGCCAGCAGTGAAGATAACGGAGGATTGGCGTACTTC,CASSEDNGGLAYF
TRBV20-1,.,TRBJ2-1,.,TGCAGTGCTTCCCTTTACAATGAGCAGTTCTTC,CSASLYNEQFF
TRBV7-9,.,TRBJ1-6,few,TGTGCCAGCAGCTTAGACCACCGCGGGGCCCTCCACTTT,CASSLDHRGALHF
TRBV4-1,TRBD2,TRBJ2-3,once,TGCGCCAGCAGTCATAGATTTAGCGGGGGGACAGATACGCAGTATTTT,CASSHRFSGGTDTQYF
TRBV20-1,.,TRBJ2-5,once,TGCAGTGCCAGACGAGAGACCCAGTACTTC,CSARRETQYF
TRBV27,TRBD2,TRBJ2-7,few,TGTGCCAGTGCAGCGGGGGGCAGCTACGAGCAGTACTTC,CASAAGGSYEQYF
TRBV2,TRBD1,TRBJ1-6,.,TGTGCCAGCAGCTGGGACAGCAATTCACCCCTCCACTTT,CASSWDSNSPLHF
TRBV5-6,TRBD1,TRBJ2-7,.,TGTGCCAGCAGCTCTACGAACAGGGGTTACGAGCAGTACTTC,CASSSTNRGYEQYF
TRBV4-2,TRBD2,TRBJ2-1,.,TGTGCCAGCAGCCAAACACTCTTAAGCGGGGGGTTAAATGAGCAGTTCTTC,CASSQTLLSGGLNEQFF
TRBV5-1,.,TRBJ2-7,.,TGCGCCAGCAGAACCCCCGGGACAAGTAACGAGCAGTACTTC,CASRTPGTSNEQYF
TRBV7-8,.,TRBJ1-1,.,TGTGCCAGCAGCTTCGGGAACAGTGAAGCTTTCTTT,CASSFGNSEAFF
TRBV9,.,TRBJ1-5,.,TGTGCCAGCAGCGTAGATGGAGAGGAAGACAGATATCAGCCCCAGCATTTT,CASSVDGEEDRYQPQHF
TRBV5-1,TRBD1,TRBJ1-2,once,TGCGCCAGCGCATCAGGGGGCGGCTATGGCTACACCTTC,CASASGGGYGYTF
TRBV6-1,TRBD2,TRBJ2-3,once,TGTGCCAGCAGTGACGTTGCGGGGGGCACAGATACGCAGTATTTT,CASSDVAGGTDTQYF
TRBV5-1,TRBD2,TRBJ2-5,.,TGCGCCAGCCGGACTAGCGGGGCATACCAAGAGACCCAGTACTTC,CASRTSGAYQETQYF
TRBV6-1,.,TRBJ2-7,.,TGTGCCAGCAGTGTGCAGAACTCCTACGAGCAGTACTTC,CASSVQNSYEQYF
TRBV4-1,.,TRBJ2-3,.,TGTGCCAGCAGCCAACTGGACGCGACTAGGGCAGATACGCAGTATTTT,CASSQLDATRADTQYF
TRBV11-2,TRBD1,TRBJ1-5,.,TGTGCCAGCAGCTTGACAGGGGGCCTTCAGCCCCAGCATTTT,CASSLTGGLQPQHF
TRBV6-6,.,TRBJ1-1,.,TGTGCCAGCAAGAGGAACACTGAAGCTTTCTTT,CASKRNTEAFF
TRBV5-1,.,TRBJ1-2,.,TGCGCCAGCAGGGTGACAGAAGAGAGTGGCTACACCTTC,CASRVTEESGYTF
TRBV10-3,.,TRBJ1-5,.,TGTGCCATCAGTGGGGGCAGGGATCAGCCCCAGCATTTT,CAISGGRDQPQHF
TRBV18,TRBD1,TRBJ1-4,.,TGTGCCAGCTCAGTGCGACAGGGGGCGCACGAAAAACTGTTTTTT,CASSVRQGAHEKLFF
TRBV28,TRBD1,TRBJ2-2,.,TGTGCCAGCAGGGACAGGGTTTCCACCGGGGAGCTGTTTTTT,CASRDRVSTGELFF
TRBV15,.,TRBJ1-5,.,TGTGCCACCAGCATGACCCGAGGAGAGGGCCTGGTTCGGGGAGATCAGCCCCAGCATTTT,CATSMTRGEGLVRGDQPQHF
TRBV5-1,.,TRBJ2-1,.,TGCGCCAGCAGCGGGGGTGGAGGGGCCACCTACAATGAGCAGTTCTTC,CASSGGGGATYNEQFF
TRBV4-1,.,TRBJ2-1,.,TGCGCCAGCAGCCAAGGTACGGGAAACTCCTACAATGAGCAGTTCTTC,CASSQGTGNSYNEQFF
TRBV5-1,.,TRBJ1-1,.,TGCGCCAGCAGCTTGGGATCCGCAGGGCCTAATTTCTTT,CASSLGSAGPNFF
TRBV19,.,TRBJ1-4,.,TGTGCCAGTAGTATGACAAGGATTAATGAAAAACTGTTTTTT,CASSMTRINEKLFF
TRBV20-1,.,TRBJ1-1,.,TGCAGTGCTAGAGTGAGTGAAGCTTTCTTT,CSARVSEAFF
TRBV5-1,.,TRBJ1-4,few,TGCGCCAGCAGCCCAGCCCGGGGAGCTAATGAAAAACTGTTTTTT,CASSPARGANEKLFF
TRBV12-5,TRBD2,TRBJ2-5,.,TGTGCTAGTGGTTTTGAGGCGGGGGGGCCTGAGACCCAGTACTTC,CASGFEAGGPETQYF
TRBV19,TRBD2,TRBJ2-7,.,TGTGCCAGTTCAGCGGGGGCGGCCTACGAGCAGTACTTC,CASSAGAAYEQYF
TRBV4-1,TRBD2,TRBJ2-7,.,TGCGCCAGCAGCCAAGTCGCGGGGGGGCCCTACGAGCAGTACTTC,CASSQVAGGPYEQYF